This TCR beta chain was retrieved from a study of blood T cell repertoires in COVID-19. The CDR3 covers 17 residues. With V trimmed by 2 bases and J by 8 bases, 12 bases remained unmatched. Germline-derived CDR1 and CDR2 are SGHTA and FQGTGA. In the original analysis: Scientists estimated how many nucleated cells there were by amplifying reference gene primers. The repertoire was sequenced with immunoSEQ multiplex PCR; TCRdb's copy has only in-frame clones and lacks some. Clonal size and the V and J genes are those of that table, whereas D and trimming came from the DNA. The sample holds 450,000 or so clones, about 88% seen once.

Sequenced input: peripheral blood. This chain uses TRBV7-3 with TRBJ2-2; 9 bases map to TRBD2. The TCR comes from a woman aged 35 to 49 with COVID-19, enrolled during active disease. DNA for the CDR3: TGTGCCAGCAGCTTAGAGGCTGCGGGAGGGCCTCTGGGGGAGCTGTTTTTT. Amino acid sequence: CASSLEAAGGPLGELFF.